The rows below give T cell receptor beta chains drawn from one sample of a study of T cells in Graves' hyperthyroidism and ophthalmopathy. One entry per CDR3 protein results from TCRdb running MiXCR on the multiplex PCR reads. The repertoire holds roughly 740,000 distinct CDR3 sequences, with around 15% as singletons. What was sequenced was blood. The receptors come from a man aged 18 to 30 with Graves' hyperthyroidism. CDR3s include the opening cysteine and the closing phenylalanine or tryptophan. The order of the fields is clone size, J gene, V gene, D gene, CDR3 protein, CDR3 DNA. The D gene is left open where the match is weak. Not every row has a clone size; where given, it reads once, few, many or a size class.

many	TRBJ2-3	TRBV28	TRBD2	CASSLGLAGGATQYF	TGTGCCAGCAGTTTGGGACTAGCGGGAGGAGCTACGCAGTATTTT
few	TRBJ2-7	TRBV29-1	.	CSVEDHEVDYEQYF	TGCAGCGTTGAAGATCACGAGGTTGACTACGAGCAGTACTTC
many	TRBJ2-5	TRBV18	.	CASSPVLGETQYF	TGTGCCAGCTCACCAGTCTTAGGGGAGACCCAGTACTTC
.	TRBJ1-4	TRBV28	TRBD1	CASRDRVNEKLLF	TGTGCCAGCCGGGACAGGGTTAATGAAAAACTGCTTTTT
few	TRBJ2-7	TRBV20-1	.	CSASSLQITYEQYF	TGCAGTGCTAGTAGCCTCCAAATAACCTACGAGCAGTACTTC
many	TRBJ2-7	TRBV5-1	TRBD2	CASSQRGFSYEQYF	TGCGCCAGCAGTCAGCGGGGATTCTCCTACGAGCAGTACTTC
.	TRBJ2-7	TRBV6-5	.	CASSYSDPYEQYF	TGTGCCAGCAGTTATTCGGACCCGTACGAGCAGTACTTC
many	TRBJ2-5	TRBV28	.	CASSSGLVETQYF	TGTGCCAGCAGTTCCGGGTTAGTGGAGACCCAGTACTTC
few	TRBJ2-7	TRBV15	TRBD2	CATSRGGSGRAGEQYF	TGTGCCACCAGCAGAGGAGGAAGCGGGAGGGCCGGTGAGCAGTACTTC
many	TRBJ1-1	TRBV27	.	CASSLKTAVNTEAFF	TGTGCCAGCAGTCTGAAGACAGCTGTCAACACTGAAGCTTTCTTT
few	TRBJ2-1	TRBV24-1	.	CATSDGRRLDNEQFF	TGTGCCACCAGTGACGGACGGCGACTAGACAATGAGCAGTTCTTC
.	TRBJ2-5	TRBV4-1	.	CASSQDVPLRPQETQYF	TGCGCCAGCAGCCAAGATGTGCCGCTTAGGCCCCAAGAGACCCAGTACTTC
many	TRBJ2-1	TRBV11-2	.	CASSTHSGAYNEQFF	TGTGCCAGCAGCACCCATAGCGGAGCCTACAATGAGCAGTTCTTC
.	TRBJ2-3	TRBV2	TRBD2	CASRTSPPTDTQYF	TGTGCCAGCAGGACTAGCCCGCCCACAGATACGCAGTATTTT
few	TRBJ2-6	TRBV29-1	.	CSAIETAGANVLTF	TGCAGCGCTATCGAGACCGCTGGGGCCAACGTCCTGACTTTC
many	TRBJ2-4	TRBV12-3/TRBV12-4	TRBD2	CASRTSGSIQYF	TGTGCCAGCAGGACTAGCGGGAGTATTCAGTACTTC
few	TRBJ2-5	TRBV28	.	CASSRGWGGETQYF	TGTGCCAGCAGTAGGGGCTGGGGCGGAGAGACCCAGTACTTC
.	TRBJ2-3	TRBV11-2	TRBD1	CASSLGTGETDTQYF	TGTGCCAGCAGCTTAGGGACAGGGGAGACAGATACGCAGTATTTT
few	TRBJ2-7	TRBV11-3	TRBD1	CASSFKTGEAYEQYF	TGTGCCAGCAGTTTTAAGACAGGGGAAGCCTACGAGCAGTACTTC
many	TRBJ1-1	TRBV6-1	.	CASSSAARYEAFF	TGTGCCAGCAGTTCCGCAGCCAGGTATGAAGCTTTCTTT
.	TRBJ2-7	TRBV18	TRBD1	CASSRGQGSFEQYF	TGTGCCAGCTCACGCGGACAGGGATCGTTCGAGCAGTACTTC
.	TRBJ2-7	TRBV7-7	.	CASSLAGQGGEQYF	TGTGCTAGCAGCTTAGCAGGCCAGGGGGGCGAGCAGTACTTC
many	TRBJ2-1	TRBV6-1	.	CASSASYNEQFF	TGTGCCAGCAGTGCCTCCTACAATGAGCAGTTCTTC
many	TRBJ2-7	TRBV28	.	CASRPGAGPSYEQYF	TGTGCCAGCAGGCCAGGCGCGGGTCCCTCCTACGAGCAGTACTTC
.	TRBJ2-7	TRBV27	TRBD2	CASRGYSGGSYEQYF	TGTGCCAGCAGGGGCTATAGCGGGGGGTCCTACGAGCAGTACTTC
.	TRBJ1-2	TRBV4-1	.	CASSQPTKEFQRGYTF	TGCGCCAGCAGCCAGCCAACAAAGGAATTTCAGCGTGGCTACACCTTC
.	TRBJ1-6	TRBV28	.	CTSSYNSPLHF	TGTACAAGCTCCTATAATTCACCCCTCCACTTT
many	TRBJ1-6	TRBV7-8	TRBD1	CASSSRTGENSPLHF	TGTGCCAGCAGCTCCCGGACAGGGGAGAATTCACCCCTCCACTTT
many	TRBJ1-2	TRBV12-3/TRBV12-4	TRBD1	CASSFDRDANGYTF	TGTGCCAGCAGTTTTGACAGGGATGCGAACGGCTACACCTTC
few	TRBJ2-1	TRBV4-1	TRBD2	CASSPALTSGRDEQFF	TGCGCCAGCAGCCCCGCCCTGACTAGCGGGAGGGATGAGCAGTTCTTC
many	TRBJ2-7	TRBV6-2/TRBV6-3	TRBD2	CASSKPPWGTKFYEQYF	TGTGCCAGCAGTAAACCGCCGTGGGGGACTAAATTCTACGAGCAGTACTTC
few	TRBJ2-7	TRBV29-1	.	CSVEEWRTGPPYYEQYF	TGCAGCGTTGAAGAGTGGAGAACAGGACCGCCTTATTACGAGCAGTACTTC
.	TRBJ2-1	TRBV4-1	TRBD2	CASSQAELAVTNEQFF	TGCGCCAGCAGCCAAGCTGAACTAGCGGTCACCAATGAGCAGTTCTTC
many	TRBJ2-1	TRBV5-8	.	CASSSLWRANNEQFF	TGTGCCAGCAGCTCGCTCTGGAGGGCAAACAATGAGCAGTTCTTC
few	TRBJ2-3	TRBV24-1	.	CATSDSTAGNTDTQYF	TGTGCCACCAGTGATTCCACGGCAGGTAACACAGATACGCAGTATTTT
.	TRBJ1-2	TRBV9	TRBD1	CASSARQGDYGYTF	TGTGCCAGCAGCGCCCGACAGGGAGACTATGGCTACACCTTC
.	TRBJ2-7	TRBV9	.	CASSVEADSGTYEQYF	TGTGCCAGCAGCGTAGAAGCCGACAGTGGGACCTACGAGCAGTACTTC
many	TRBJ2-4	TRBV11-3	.	CASSLGEARVNIQYF	TGTGCCAGCAGCTTAGGAGAGGCCCGGGTAAACATTCAGTACTTC
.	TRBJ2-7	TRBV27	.	CASSLWKGSGFYEQYF	TGTGCCAGCAGTTTATGGAAAGGGAGTGGGTTCTACGAGCAGTACTTC
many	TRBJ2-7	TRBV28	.	CASSSRVVGEQYF	TGTGCCAGCAGTTCTCGGGTTGTCGGCGAGCAGTACTTC
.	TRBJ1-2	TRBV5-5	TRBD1	CASSPGQGVIYGYTF	TGTGCCAGCAGCCCCGGACAGGGGGTTATCTATGGCTACACCTTC
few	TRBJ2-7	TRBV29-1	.	CSVEVGRVLYF	TGCAGCGTTGAAGTAGGAAGGGTGCTGTACTTC
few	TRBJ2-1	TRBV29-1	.	CSVEDYAPYNEQFF	TGCAGCGTTGAAGACTACGCCCCCTACAATGAGCAGTTCTTC
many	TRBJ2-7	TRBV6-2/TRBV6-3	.	CASSRIFYEQYF	TGTGCCAGCAGCCGGATTTTCTACGAGCAGTACTTC
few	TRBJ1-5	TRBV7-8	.	CASSPLGFGNQPQHF	TGTGCCAGCAGCCCTCTAGGGTTCGGCAATCAGCCCCAGCATTTT
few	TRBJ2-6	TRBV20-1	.	CSATRTRAGANVLTF	TGCAGTGCTACCAGGACCAGGGCTGGGGCCAACGTCCTGACTTTC
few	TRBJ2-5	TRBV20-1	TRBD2	CSARGTSGREETQYF	TGCAGTGCTAGAGGGACTAGCGGGAGGGAAGAGACCCAGTACTTC